These 26 T cell receptor beta chains originate from one sample sequenced in a study of beta chain features in type 1 diabetes. Findings and caveats of the study: All four CD4+ subsets of Type 1 diabetes patients contained TCRB CDR3s that were moderately but significantly shorter.

Since all of the isolated RNA was reverse transcribed, expressed TCRB transcripts were what got sequenced. Some clones are missing from TCRdb's copy, which holds only in-frame ones; the method was immunoSEQ multiplex PCR. The table records about 250,000 clones, approximately 11% of them present only once. Antigen specificity for these receptors is unknown. Sequencing used naive CD4+ T cells from blood. These receptors came from a man aged 25-45 years with type 1 diabetes.

The V gene is TRBV9, the J gene TRBJ2-5; no clear D gene. V lost 3 bases and J lost 1, with 7 bases in between. Germline CDR1 is SGDLS and CDR2 is YYNGEE. The CDR3 extends over 13 amino acids. For the CDR3, the DNA is TGTGCCAGCAGCGCCCGTCTCCAAGAGACCCAGTACTTC. Its protein product is CASSARLQETQYF.

The chain recombines TRBV2 with TRBJ2-3; weak D call: TRBD2 (6 bases). Germline CDR1 and CDR2: SNHLY and FYNNEI. The ends were cut back, 1 base at V and 4 bases at J, with 12 bases in the middle. The CDR3 is 15 residues long. DNA for the CDR3: TGTGCCAGCAGTGAAGAGGGAGGCGGGGCAGATACGCAGTATTTT. This codes for CASSEEGGGADTQYF.

The chain has TRBV30 and TRBJ2-7; TRBD1 agrees at 10 bases. The germline V gene encodes CDR1 GTSNPN and CDR2 SVGIG (reference sequence). The CDR3 has 13 amino acids. Losses at the gene ends were 3 bases for V and 1 base for J; bases not matched to a gene: 0. In nucleotides, the CDR3 is TGTGCCTGGAGGGGACAGGGGTCCTACGAGCAGTACTTC. This translates into CAWRGQGSYEQYF.

V usage is TRBV5-6 and J usage is TRBJ2-7; D unclear. V shed 4 bases and J shed 3 bases, with 5 bases lying between them. CDR1 is SGHDT and CDR2 is YYEEEE in the germline V gene. The CDR3 runs to 11 residues. CDR3 nucleotides: TGTGCCAGCAGCCTTAACTACGAGCAGTACTTC. Its translation is CASSLNYEQYF.

The chain uses TRBV7-9 and TRBJ2-2; D gene ambiguous. The CDR3 is 16 amino acids. Between the trimmed V and J ends, which lost 5 bases and 0 bases, there was a span of 13 bases. Germline-derived CDR1 and CDR2 are SEHNR and FQNEAQ (reference sequence). The CDR3 sequence is CASSARGPTNTGELFF. CDR3 bases: TGTGCCAGCAGCGCACGAGGCCCGACGAACACCGGGGAGCTGTTTTTT.

The chain carries TRBV11-3 and TRBJ2-1; D is possibly TRBD2 (6 bases). The germline gives CDR1 SGHNT, CDR2 YENEEA. Trimming pared 5 bases from V and 9 bases from J, leaving 23 bases between. This CDR3 spans 16 amino acids. The CDR3 loop is CASSLGSGGALTEQFF. Written as DNA, the CDR3 is TGTGCCAGCAGCCTTGGGTCGGGCGGGGCCCTTACTGAGCAGTTCTTC.

This clone was detected a few times. V is TRBV7-2 and J is TRBJ1-2, with a possible D match to TRBD1 (6 bases). V was cut by 5 bases and J by 3 bases, with 10 bases left in between. The CDR3 sequence is 13 residues long. Germline loops: CDR1 SGHTA, CDR2 FQGNSA. This chain's CDR3 is CASSPDSDYGYTF. The CDR3 nucleotides are TGTGCCAGCAGCCCGGACAGCGACTATGGCTACACCTTC.

This clone was seen a few times. One junction end disagrees with the germline gene, perhaps due to a read error. This sequence joins TRBV7-9 and TRBJ2-3; TRBD2 aligns across 12 bases. CDR3 length: 16 amino acids. CDR1 and CDR2 (germline): SEHNR, FQNEAQ (reference sequence). The CDR3 DNA sequence: TGTGCCAGCAGCCTAGCGGGGGGGCCCCGCACAGATACGCAGTATTTT. It codes for CASSLAGGPRTDTQYF.

As DNA, the CDR3 is TGTGCCAGCAGCCCAGGGACAGGGTTGAGGGAGCAGTACTTC. This sequence encodes CASSPGTGLREQYF. This chain uses TRBV7-9 with TRBJ2-7; 9 bases map to TRBD1. Germline assignment: CDR1 SEHNR and CDR2 FQNEAQ (reference sequence). Trimming cost V 5 bases and J 7 bases; bases outside gene matches: 9. The CDR3 length is 14 residues.

A few counts support this clone. The chain recombines TRBV9 with TRBJ1-5, with TRBD1 matching over 9 bases. The CDR3 is 15 residues long. V gave up 4 bases and J gave up 6 bases; unmatched junction bases: 8. Germline CDR1 SGDLS, CDR2 YYNGEE. For the CDR3, the DNA is TGTGCCAGCAGCTTAACAGGGGGCGATAGTCAGCCCCAGCATTTT. It translates to CASSLTGGDSQPQHF.

The chain combines TRBV4-1 with TRBJ2-3; D possibly corresponds to TRBD2 (7 bases). The germline V gene has CDR1 MGHRA and CDR2 YSYEKL. The CDR3 contains 17 residues. Trimming cost V 1 base and J 0 bases, with 14 bases left between them. CDR3 DNA sequence: TGCGCCAGCAGCCAAGGGAGGGGGGGGGCCAGCACAGATACGCAGTATTTT. Translated, it gives CASSQGRGGASTDTQYF.

The gene calls are TRBV2 and TRBJ2-5, with D possibly being TRBD2 (6 bases). Germline CDR1 reads SNHLY; CDR2 reads FYNNEI. Trimming stripped 3 bases from V and 2 bases from J, with 7 bases between. This CDR3 comprises 13 residues. The CDR3 DNA follows: TGTGCCAGCAGTGAGGAGGGGCAAGAGACCCAGTACTTC. Translated, it gives CASSEEGQETQYF.

Only a few counts were recorded for this clone. J is TRBJ2-2 and V is TRBV5-4; D possibly corresponds to TRBD2 (5 bases). Looked up from germline, CDR1 is SGHNT and CDR2 is YYREEE (reference sequence). V was shortened by 4 bases and J by 3 bases, with 16 bases between the two germline ends. This CDR3 spans 16 amino acids. CDR3: CASSPPPGLDTGELFF. The DNA of the CDR3 is TGTGCCAGCAGCCCCCCTCCGGGGTTGGACACCGGGGAGCTGTTTTTT.

This clone was found a few times. V and J are TRBV30 and TRBJ2-7; maybe TRBD1 (6 bases). Trimming removed 2 bases from V and 2 bases from J, with 22 bases in between. There are 17 residues in the CDR3. Germline lookup yields CDR1 GTSNPN and CDR2 SVGIG (reference sequence). CDR3 amino acids: CAWSKFIGLDRAYEQYF. The CDR3, as DNA: TGTGCCTGGAGTAAATTCATAGGTTTGGACAGAGCCTACGAGCAGTACTTC.

The chain combines TRBV5-4 with TRBJ2-7, with 9 bases aligning to TRBD1. With V trimmed by 2 bases and J by 0 bases, 3 bases remained unmatched. There are 15 residues in the CDR3. CDR1 is SGHNT, CDR2 YYREEE, per germline (reference sequence). CDR3 amino acids: CASSFGGQGSYEQYF. The CDR3 bases are TGTGCCAGCAGCTTTGGGGGACAGGGCTCCTACGAGCAGTACTTC.

The chain joins TRBV19 to TRBJ2-7; D is possibly TRBD1 (5 bases). Trimming cost V 6 bases and J 4 bases, with 16 bases left between them. The germline gives CDR1 LNHDA, CDR2 SQIVND (reference sequence). The CDR3 has 14 residues. The CDR3 coding sequence is TGTGCCAGTAGGGCAGGGTCGCCTCCATACGAGCAGTACTTC. It codes for CASRAGSPPYEQYF.

The sample holds a few counts of this clone. The rearrangement joins TRBV5-4 to TRBJ2-5, with TRBD2 matching over 9 bases. V was clipped by 2 bases and J by 5 bases; unmatched bases: 4. Germline loops: CDR1 SGHNT, CDR2 YYREEE (reference sequence). This CDR3 is 14 amino acids long. The CDR3 loop reads CASSFSGGQETQYF. CDR3 bases: TGTGCCAGCAGCTTTAGCGGGGGCCAGGAGACCCAGTACTTC.

The CDR3 loop reads CASSHPGGKTFGANVLTF. The CDR3 DNA sequence: TGTGCCAGCAGCCATCCAGGGGGAAAAACTTTTGGGGCCAACGTCCTGACTTTC. The chain is built from TRBV7-2 and TRBJ2-6; 7 bases match TRBD1. The germline gives CDR1 SGHTA, CDR2 FQGNSA. The CDR3 loop spans 18 amino acids. J gave up 3 bases and V 5 bases, and 13 bases lay outside the gene matches.

The chain recombines TRBV7-9 with TRBJ2-7; unclear D gene. The length of the CDR3 is 11 residues. Germline lookup yields CDR1 SEHNR and CDR2 FQNEAQ (reference sequence). Trimming removed 10 bases at V and 4 bases at J, with 11 bases between. CDR3 DNA sequence: TGTGCCACCGCGGATGCGTACGAGCAGTACTTC. It yields the protein CATADAYEQYF. The full variable domain, with the rest looked up from reference TRBV7-9 and TRBJ2-7, is DTGVSQNPRHKITKRGQNVTFRCDPISEHNRLYWYRQTLGQGPEFLTYFQNEAQLEKSRLLSDRFSAERPKGSFSTLEIQRTEQGDSAMYLCATADAYEQYFGPGTRLTVT.

This clone was counted between two and nine times. The chain has TRBV19 and TRBJ2-1; TRBD2 agrees at 10 bases. V gave up 10 bases and J gave up 8 bases; unmatched junction bases: 8. This CDR3 has 13 residues. CDR1 is LNHDA, CDR2 SQIVND, per germline (reference sequence). CDR3 loop: CATGRLAGDEQFF. The CDR3 DNA sequence: TGTGCCACCGGGCGGCTAGCGGGGGATGAGCAGTTCTTC.

The J gene is TRBJ1-5, the V gene TRBV7-9, with D perhaps TRBD1 (5 bases). This CDR3 has 13 residues. The V end was cut by 4 bases, the J end by 6 bases, with 10 bases between. Looked up from germline, CDR1 is SEHNR and CDR2 is FQNEAQ (reference sequence). The CDR3 loop is CASSSTGGQPQHF. The DNA of the CDR3 is TGTGCCAGCAGCTCTACCGGGGGTCAGCCCCAGCATTTT.

This clone was recorded a few times. The chain couples TRBV18 to TRBJ1-5; D not resolved. Trimming pared 3 bases from V and 0 bases from J, leaving 9 bases between. From germline, CDR1 is KGHSH and CDR2 LQKENI. CDR3 length: 15 amino acids. CDR3 sequence: CASSPDKISNQPQHF. For the CDR3, the DNA is TGTGCCAGCTCACCTGACAAGATTAGCAATCAGCCCCAGCATTTT.

This chain joins TRBV11-2 and TRBJ2-7; TRBD1 matches at 8 bases. Germline CDR1 reads SGHAT; CDR2 reads FQNNGV. This CDR3 has 13 amino acids. After removal of 5 bases from V and 7 bases from J, the junction contained 7 bases not matched to a gene. The CDR3 sequence: CASSQGAHWEQYF. DNA for the CDR3: TGTGCCAGCAGCCAGGGGGCACATTGGGAGCAGTACTTC.

Note on this clone: The same CDR3 also results from other DNA sequences found in this sample. The rearrangement links TRBV5-1 to TRBJ1-1; D is uncertain. The CDR3 is made up of 13 amino acids. Per germline, CDR1 SGHRS and CDR2 YFSETQ. V lost 0 bases and J lost 3, with 6 bases in between. The CDR3 DNA reads TGCGCCAGCAGCTTGGGCGGGGACACTGAAGCTTTCTTT. It specifies CASSLGGDTEAFF.

This clone came up a few times. CDR3 region: CASNAPRGQGQETQYF. The DNA of the CDR3 is TGTGCCAGCAACGCTCCTCGTGGACAGGGCCAAGAGACCCAGTACTTC. V gene TRBV28 combines with J gene TRBJ2-5; TRBD1 agrees at 8 bases. V was pared by 7 bases and J by 1 base, with 11 bases of the junction left unmatched. The CDR3 has 16 residues. Germline CDR1 and CDR2: MDHEN and SYDVKM.

The table lists this clone with a few counts. The germline gene is not matched at one end of the junction; a read error may be the cause. The J gene is TRBJ2-5, the V gene TRBV7-7; 14 bases match TRBD2. The CDR3 has 15 residues. In germline, CDR1 is SSHAT, CDR2 FNYEAQ (reference sequence). CDR3 in DNA: TGTGCTAGCAGCCGACTAGCGGGGGGGAGAGAGACCCAGTACTTC. Amino acid sequence: CASSRLAGGRETQYF.